This T cell receptor beta chain was identified during a study of blood T cell repertoires in COVID-19. For the study at large: Spain, Italy and the United States supplied samples that represented acute and convalescent COVID-19. In each case, the material was cDNA or gDNA derived from T cells, B-cell-depleted T cells, or PBMCs.

In the source study's methods: Estimates of nucleated cell counts were drawn from the amplification of reference gene primers. Sequenced by immunoSEQ multiplex PCR; TCRdb stores in-frame clones only, minus some. The V and J calls and clone size are taken from that table; D and trimming were inferred from the DNA. Among hundreds of thousands of clones listed, around 88% were seen once. This clone was seen a handful of times. The CDR3 length is 15 residues. Trimming pared 5 bases from V and 0 bases from J, leaving 10 bases between. Germline loops: CDR1 MNHEY, CDR2 SVGAGI. The chain combines TRBV6-5 with TRBJ2-2; D gene ambiguous. Sample: peripheral blood. The receptor's source is a woman between 25 and 40 years old who had recovered from COVID-19. The CDR3 region has the DNA TGTGCCAGCAGTCTTCACACAGCGAACACCGGGGAGCTGTTTTTT. Residues: CASSLHTANTGELFF.